The 25 T cell receptor beta chains listed next were all sequenced from one sample in a study of memory CD4+ T cells and cytomegalovirus serostatus. Single viable CD3+CD4+CD8-CD45RO+ cells were sorted as the memory CD4+ T cells. The protocol was immunoSEQ multiplex PCR, while the TCRdb copy is restricted to in-frame clones and leaves out a portion. The sample yields 25,000 to 30,000 clones, 76% seen once. Sample: memory CD4+ T cells from blood. The receptors derive from an adult in good health and CMV-seronegative.

This chain joins TRBV18 and TRBJ2-7; a weak D match, TRBD1 (6 bases). Germline V gene sequence: CDR1 KGHSH, CDR2 LQKENI. The CDR3 spans 15 residues. Trimming took 3 bases from V and 2 from J, leaving 14 bases between them. DNA for the CDR3: TGTGCCAGCTCACCGGGACACTCAATGACCTACGAGCAGTACTTC. Its translation is CASSPGHSMTYEQYF.

The V gene is TRBV11-2, the J gene TRBJ2-3; D perhaps matches TRBD2 (6 bases). Trimming stripped 3 bases from V and 2 bases from J, with 9 bases between. The germline gives CDR1 SGHAT, CDR2 FQNNGV. The CDR3 has 14 residues. CDR3 coding DNA: TGTGCCAGCAGCTTGGGAGGTTCCACAGATACGCAGTATTTT. Translating it yields CASSLGGSTDTQYF.

The chain is built from TRBV28 and TRBJ2-1; 7 nucleotides match TRBD2. V lost 6 bases to trimming and J lost 7 bases; unmatched junction nucleotides: 6. The length of the CDR3 is 13 residues. Germline V gene sequence: CDR1 MDHEN, CDR2 SYDVKM. In nucleotides, the CDR3 is TGTGCCAGCAGGGAGATTAGCGGGAATGAGCAGTTCTTC. As protein: CASREISGNEQFF.

A few counts support this clone. The chain is built from TRBV2 and TRBJ1-1; 7 nucleotides match TRBD1. The length of the CDR3 is 14 residues. Germline trimming cut 8 bases from V and 0 bases from J; bases unmatched to any gene: 6. Germline values: CDR1 SNHLY, CDR2 FYNNEI. This CDR3 reads CASALDRVNTEAFF. The CDR3 DNA sequence: TGTGCCAGCGCTCTTGACAGGGTGAACACTGAAGCTTTCTTT.

This clone was picked up a small number of times. V usage is TRBV4-1 and J usage is TRBJ1-1; D is unclear. Between the trimmed V and J ends, which lost 2 bases and 0 bases, there was a span of 13 bases. The CDR3 has 16 amino acids. The germline V gene encodes CDR1 MGHRA and CDR2 YSYEKL. Here the CDR3 DNA reads TGCGCCAGCAGCCAACCCTTCCGCGGGATGAACACTGAAGCTTTCTTT. It translates to CASSQPFRGMNTEAFF.

This clone has just one count. The rearrangement uses TRBV2 and TRBJ2-3, with D perhaps matching TRBD1 or TRBD2 (5 bases each). CDR3 length: 14 amino acids. Germline CDR1 SNHLY, CDR2 FYNNEI. Trimming cost V 4 bases and J 5 bases, with 13 bases left between them. The CDR3 DNA sequence: TGTGCCAGCAGTGTGCAGGGAGAGGGAGATACGCAGTATTTT. The encoded protein is CASSVQGEGDTQYF.

The rearrangement joins TRBV4-3 to TRBJ2-3, with D perhaps assigned TRBD1 or TRBD2 (5 bases each). CDR1 and CDR2 (germline): LGHNA, YSLEER. V gave up 4 bases and J gave up 4 bases, with 18 bases separating them. The CDR3 has 16 amino acids. The CDR3 coding sequence is TGCGCCAGCAGCCGGGACCCCTCCGCCGGGGCAGATACGCAGTATTTT. Its protein product is CASSRDPSAGADTQYF.

This sequence joins TRBV18 and TRBJ1-1; perhaps TRBD1 as D (5 bases). The CDR3 loop spans 15 amino acids. Trimming removed 1 base at V and 3 bases at J, with 12 bases between. Germline V gene sequence: CDR1 KGHSH, CDR2 LQKENI. The CDR3 region is CASSPQGNYDTEAFF. The CDR3 DNA follows: TGTGCCAGCTCACCACAGGGGAATTACGACACTGAAGCTTTCTTT.

This sequence joins TRBV2 and TRBJ2-6; weak D call: TRBD1 (6 bases). V was shortened by 6 bases and J by 2 bases, with 11 bases between the two germline ends. CDR1 SNHLY and CDR2 FYNNEI come from the germline V gene. The CDR3 totals 15 residues. The CDR3 DNA sequence: TGTGCCAGCAGCCTACAGGGTACTGGGGCCAACGTCCTGACTTTC. This translates into CASSLQGTGANVLTF.

V is TRBV7-2 and J is TRBJ2-7, with 7 bases lining up with TRBD1. The CDR3 consists of 14 residues. J was trimmed by 0 bases and V by 5 bases; bases with no gene match: 4. Germline values: CDR1 SGHTA, CDR2 FQGNSA. For the CDR3, the DNA is TGTGCCAGCAGCGCGGACAGGAGCTCCTACGAGCAGTACTTC. This translates into CASSADRSSYEQYF.

The V call is TRBV19, the J call TRBJ2-5; D is tentatively TRBD1 or TRBD2 (6 bases each). This CDR3 has 13 amino acids. The V and J ends lost 5 bases and 5 bases respectively, with 12 bases between them. CDR1 and CDR2 from the germline V gene are LNHDA and SQIVND (reference sequence). This CDR3 reads CASSWGAVETQYF. The DNA for the CDR3 is TGTGCCAGTAGTTGGGGGGCGGTGGAGACCCAGTACTTC.

The chain employs TRBV30 and TRBJ1-2; no firm D call. The length of the CDR3 is 13 residues. V was pared by 0 bases and J by 6 bases, with 11 bases between. Germline values: CDR1 GTSNPN, CDR2 SVGIG (reference sequence). The CDR3 here is CAWSVESPNGYTF. The CDR3 coding sequence is TGTGCCTGGAGTGTAGAGTCGCCCAATGGCTACACCTTC. Full variable domain (rest looked up from reference TRBV30 and TRBJ1-2): SQTIHQWPATLVQPVGSPLSLECTVEGTSNPNLYWYRQAAGRGLQLLFYSVGIGQISSEVPQNLSASRPQDRQFILSSKKLLLSDSGFYLCAWSVESPNGYTFGSGTRLTVV.

This rearrangement joins TRBV7-2 to TRBJ2-1; 9 nucleotides align to TRBD2. This CDR3 has 15 amino acids. Unmatched junction bases numbered 5, after V lost 3 bases and J lost 5 bases. Per germline, CDR1 SGHTA and CDR2 FQGNSA. Written as DNA, the CDR3 is TGTGCCAGCAGCTTTAGCGGGGGACCCGACAATGAGCAGTTCTTC. Its protein is CASSFSGGPDNEQFF.

This clone was detected only once. This chain links TRBV11-2 with TRBJ2-1; TRBD1 matches at 7 bases. V lost 5 bases to trimming and J lost 6 bases; unmatched junction nucleotides: 10. This CDR3 is 15 amino acids long. Germline CDR1 and CDR2: SGHAT and FQNNGV. The CDR3 DNA sequence: TGTGCCAGCAGCCCAATACAGGGGCAAGCCAATGAGCAGTTCTTC. The encoded protein is CASSPIQGQANEQFF.

This clone was seen once. The chain recombines TRBV25-1 with TRBJ1-4, with D possibly matching TRBD1 (5 bases). Germline lookup yields CDR1 MGHDK and CDR2 SYGVNS. V gave up 4 bases and J gave up 3 bases, with 12 bases separating them. There are 15 residues in the CDR3. Written as DNA, the CDR3 is TGTGCCAGCAGTGCAGCTAGGGGCTCTAATGAAAAACTGTTTTTT. It codes for CASSAARGSNEKLFF.

The V gene is TRBV5-1, the J gene TRBJ2-1; 10 nucleotides align to TRBD2. The ends lost 4 bases at V and 6 bases at J; junction bases unmatched: 10. Germline V gene sequence: CDR1 SGHRS, CDR2 YFSETQ. This CDR3 contains 16 residues. As DNA, the CDR3 is TGCGCCAGCAGCCTAGCTTCTAGCGGGAGTATCAATGAGCAGTTCTTC. This sequence encodes CASSLASSGSINEQFF.

V gene TRBV28 combines with J gene TRBJ2-5, with 13 bases lining up with TRBD2. This CDR3 contains 16 residues. The germline V gene has CDR1 MDHEN and CDR2 SYDVKM. The J segment lost 1 base and the V segment lost 7 bases, leaving 6 bases of the junction unmatched. CDR3 sequence reads: CASIPGTSGAQETQYF. CDR3 coding DNA: TGTGCCAGCATCCCCGGGACTAGCGGGGCCCAAGAGACCCAGTACTTC. Complete variable domain (other parts from reference TRBV28 and TRBJ2-5): DVKVTQSSRYLVKRTGEKVFLECVQDMDHENMFWYRQDPGLGLRLIYFSYDVKMKEKGDIPEGYSVSREKKERFSLILESASTNQTSMYLCASIPGTSGAQETQYFGPGTRLLVL.

The rearrangement uses TRBV14 and TRBJ2-1, with 7 bases matching TRBD1. The CDR3 length is 15 residues. Germline V gene sequence: CDR1 SGHDN, CDR2 FVKESK. The J segment lost 9 bases and the V segment lost 4 bases, leaving 12 bases of the junction unmatched. The CDR3 reads CASSPTLGQDPEQFF. The CDR3 region has the DNA TGTGCCAGCAGCCCGACCCTTGGACAGGACCCTGAGCAGTTCTTC.

The chain links TRBV10-2 to TRBJ2-3; 11 nucleotides match TRBD2. Germline-derived CDR1 and CDR2 are WSHSY and SAAADI. The V segment lost 6 bases and the J segment 6 bases; nucleotides outside the gene matches: 5. This CDR3 is 14 amino acids long. The chain's CDR3 is CASRTSGNSDTQYF. CDR3 coding DNA: TGCGCCAGCAGGACTAGCGGGAACTCTGATACGCAGTATTTT.

V usage is TRBV15 and J usage is TRBJ2-3; tentatively, D is TRBD1 (5 bases). The CDR3 runs to 15 residues. Germline CDR1 LNHNV, CDR2 YYDKDF (reference sequence). Trimming took off 2 bases at V and 1 base at J, with 10 bases between the two ends. In DNA, the CDR3 is TGTGCCACCAGCAGACCCCTGACAGGCACAGATACGCAGTATTTT. Translation: CATSRPLTGTDTQYF.

This sequence joins TRBV10-3 and TRBJ1-5, with 8 bases matching TRBD1. Germline assignment: CDR1 ENHRY and CDR2 SYGVKD. J gave up 3 bases and V 10 bases, and 14 bases lay outside the gene matches. The CDR3 is 16 amino acids. CDR3 sequence reads: CATHPKGQGDNQPQHF. The CDR3 region has the DNA TGTGCCACCCACCCCAAAGGACAGGGTGACAATCAGCCCCAGCATTTT.

The chain combines TRBV27 with TRBJ2-3; the D gene is possibly TRBD2 (5 bases). V was clipped by 0 bases and J by 3 bases, with 7 bases between them. This CDR3 is 14 amino acids long. Germline-derived CDR1 and CDR2 are MNHEY and SMNVEV (reference sequence). This CDR3 is CASSLSTGTDTQYF. CDR3 coding DNA: TGTGCCAGCAGTTTATCGACGGGGACAGATACGCAGTATTTT.

The chain has TRBV7-9 and TRBJ2-4; D uncertain. The CDR3 is made up of 16 amino acids. With 2 bases removed from V and 0 bases from J, the gap between germline ends came to 11 bases. Looked up from germline, CDR1 is SEHNR and CDR2 is FQNEAQ (reference sequence). Here the CDR3 reads CASSLSGSIAKNIQYF. DNA for the CDR3: TGTGCCAGCAGCTTATCCGGATCTATAGCCAAAAACATTCAGTACTTC.

The chain combines TRBV19 with TRBJ1-2; 8 bases fit TRBD1. With V trimmed by 6 bases and J by 4 bases, 7 bases remained unmatched. Germline V gene data show CDR1 as LNHDA and CDR2 as SQIVND (reference sequence). The CDR3 consists of 14 residues. The CDR3 DNA follows: TGTGCCAGTAGACCGGACAGGGTGGCCTATGGCTACACCTTC. This encodes CASRPDRVAYGYTF. Combining the CDR3 with reference TRBV19 and TRBJ1-2 gives the whole variable domain DGGITQSPKYLFRKEGQNVTLSCEQNLNHDAMYWYRQDPGQGLRLIYYSQIVNDFQKGDIAEGYSVSREKKESFPLTVTSAQKNPTAFYLCASRPDRVAYGYTFGSGTRLTVV.

This clone appeared a few times. This chain links TRBV13 with TRBJ1-6; 7 bases align to TRBD1. V was clipped by 5 bases and J by 6 bases; unmatched bases: 7. Germline V CDR1 and CDR2: PRHDT, FYEKMQ (reference sequence). CDR3 length equals 15 residues. The CDR3 DNA reads TGTGCCAGCAGCGCACGGGACAGCCCTAATTCACCCCTCCACTTT. Translating it yields CASSARDSPNSPLHF.